This record covers a single T cell receptor (beta chain). Antigen specificity is unknown. This CDR3 is also generated by other DNA sequences in the sample. Germline V gene sequence: CDR1 LNHDA, CDR2 SQIVND (reference sequence). With V trimmed by 1 base and J by 5 bases, 5 bases remained unmatched. This CDR3 comprises 16 residues. The data originate from a study of beta chain features in type 1 diabetes. Study-wide background: Examination covered over 85,000,000 sorted cells spanning all samples.

The entirety of the isolated RNA underwent reverse transcription, so expressed TCRB transcripts were sequenced. Mean read depth for stem cell-like memory T cell samples was approximately 1.01 million reads. Assay: immunoSEQ multiplex PCR; the TCRdb copy retains only in-frame clones and omits some. The top ten clones hold 0.25% to 0.35% of a sample with over 25,000 clones, approximately 53% of them seen once. Study-wide points: Significant though moderate, a shortening of TCRB CDR3s appeared in all four CD4+ subsets of Type 1 diabetes patients. High-TCR-expressing cells could be over-represented by cDNA sequencing. Compared with healthy donors, patients appeared to share more similar naive, central memory and regulatory TCRB repertoires.

This sequence originates from a man aged 30 to 45 with type 1 diabetes. The sequenced material came from stem cell memory CD4+ T cells from blood. The rearrangement joins TRBV19 to TRBJ1-2, with 12 bases identical to TRBD1. The CDR3 DNA is TGTGCCAGTAGTATAGGACGGGACAGGGGGCTTTATGGCTACACCTTC. Translating it yields CASSIGRDRGLYGYTF.